Below are 32 T cell receptor beta chains sequenced from a single sample in a study of blood T cell repertoires in COVID-19 (TCRdb year 2020). Libraries were prepared through the immunoSEQ multiplex PCR assay. TCRdb limited this immuneACCESS table to in-frame rearrangements with V and J called. A share of clones is missing; checked studies link under half to unresolved V genes, and the rest is unexplained. The sample includes fewer than 300,000 clones, with around 90% observed a single time. Just under 6.5% of the sample is held by the ten biggest clonotypes. The specimen sequenced was peripheral blood. These receptors were collected from a woman aged 45-59 years with COVID-19, enrolled during active disease.

This rearrangement joins TRBV5-1 to TRBJ2-7; TRBD2 aligns across 13 bases. The junction had 2 bases not matched to a gene; V was cut back by 0 bases and J by 5 bases. CDR1 is SGHRS and CDR2 is YFSETQ in the germline V gene. The CDR3 runs to 15 residues. CDR3 sequence reads: CASSLGGLAGHEQYF. CDR3 nucleotide sequence: TGCGCCAGCAGCTTGGGGGGACTAGCGGGACACGAGCAGTACTTC.

V and J are TRBV3-1 (or the pseudogene TRBV3-2) and TRBJ2-7; TRBD2 aligns across 14 bases. J lost 2 bases, V lost 4 bases, and 16 bases had no gene match. The CDR3 is 20 amino acids. The germline V gene encodes CDR1 LGHDT and CDR2 YNNKEL (reference sequence). The DNA for the CDR3 is TGTGCCAGCAGCCTTTCCGGGACTAGCGGGAGATGGGCCTTACCCTACGAGCAGTACTTC. It yields the protein CASSLSGTSGRWALPYEQYF.

The CDR3 sequence is CASSLTGMNTEAFF. The CDR3 DNA sequence: TGTGCCAGCAGCTTGACCGGGATGAACACTGAAGCTTTCTTT. V is TRBV5-5 and J is TRBJ1-1; the D is unclear. This CDR3 is built from 14 residues. V was shortened by 1 base and J by 0 bases, with 7 bases between the two germline ends. In germline, CDR1 is SGHKS, CDR2 YYEKEE (reference sequence).

The V gene is TRBV10-3, the J gene TRBJ1-1, with D possibly being TRBD1 (5 bases). CDR1 and CDR2 from the germline V gene are ENHRY and SYGVKD. V dropped 11 bases and J dropped 3 bases, with 22 bases sitting between them. This CDR3 is 15 amino acids long. In DNA, the CDR3 is TGTGCCGCCCATGGGGCCGGCCATGGGGACACTGAAGCTTTCTTT. Residues: CAAHGAGHGDTEAFF.

The CDR3 loop reads CATSDPGQGGELFF. CDR3 coding DNA: TGTGCCACCAGTGATCCTGGACAGGGCGGGGAGCTGTTTTTT. The rearrangement uses TRBV24-1 and TRBJ2-2, with TRBD1 identical over 8 bases. V lost 3 bases to trimming and J lost 7 bases; unmatched junction nucleotides: 3. Germline CDR1 KGHDR, CDR2 SFDVKD. The CDR3 sequence is 14 residues long.

V and J are TRBV3-1 (or the pseudogene TRBV3-2) and TRBJ1-5; D gene ambiguous. CDR1 is LGHDT, CDR2 YNNKEL, per germline (reference sequence). V was cut by 4 bases and J by 3 bases, with 10 bases left in between. The CDR3 is 14 amino acids. The DNA for the CDR3 is TGTGCCAGCAGCCTCGGTGAGTTCAATCAGCCCCAGCATTTT. Translation gives CASSLGEFNQPQHF.

The chain uses TRBV19 and TRBJ1-1; D is perhaps TRBD1 (5 bases). Germline CDR1 and CDR2: LNHDA and SQIVND (reference sequence). This CDR3 comprises 15 residues. V was shortened by 3 bases and J by 0 bases, with 11 bases between the two germline ends. DNA for the CDR3: TGTGCCAGTAGTATCATTGGGGCCGTGAACACTGAAGCTTTCTTT. Translating it yields CASSIIGAVNTEAFF.

J is TRBJ1-5 and V is TRBV5-5, with D possibly TRBD1 on 5 matching bases. V lost 0 bases and J 0 bases, leaving 13 bases between the germline ends. This CDR3 is 17 amino acids long. Looked up from germline, CDR1 is SGHKS and CDR2 is YYEKEE (reference sequence). The CDR3 loop is CASSLAGQFYSNQPQHF. The CDR3 DNA reads as TGTGCCAGCAGCTTGGCAGGGCAGTTCTATAGCAATCAGCCCCAGCATTTT. The whole variable domain, filled in from reference TRBV5-5 and TRBJ1-5, reads DAGVTQSPTHLIKTRGQQVTLRCSPISGHKSVSWYQQVLGQGPQFIFQYYEKEERGRGNFPDRFSARQFPNYSSELNVNALLLGDSALYLCASSLAGQFYSNQPQHFGDGTRLSIL.

This chain links TRBV27 with TRBJ2-4; 8 bases are shared with TRBD1. The CDR3 extends over 15 amino acids. V lost 4 bases and J lost 3; bases outside the gene matches: 5. The germline V gene has CDR1 MNHEY and CDR2 SMNVEV (reference sequence). CDR3 sequence (DNA): TGTGCCAGCAGTTACCCACAGGGGGGCAAAAACATTCAGTACTTC. It encodes CASSYPQGGKNIQYF.

This sequence joins TRBV7-8 and TRBJ1-1; TRBD1 might be the D (5 bases). The CDR3 runs to 15 residues. Germline-derived CDR1 and CDR2 are SGHVS and FQNEAQ. The germline V and J ends were trimmed by 1 base and 4 bases, with 13 bases remaining between them. The CDR3 is CASSLGQGRFTEAFF. CDR3 in DNA: TGTGCCAGCAGCTTAGGGCAGGGCCGTTTCACTGAAGCTTTCTTT.

The rearrangement links TRBV7-6 to TRBJ1-3; 9 bases match TRBD1. From germline, CDR1 is SGHVS and CDR2 FNYEAQ. The CDR3 is 18 amino acids. V lost 2 bases, J lost 1 base, and 9 bases stayed unmatched. The CDR3 sequence is CASSLLEGTGSSGNTIYF. The CDR3 nucleotides are TGTGCCAGCAGCTTACTTGAGGGGACAGGGTCGTCTGGAAACACCATATATTTT.

In nucleotides, the CDR3 is TGTGCCAGCAGTTTCACAACAGGGTTCGACTATGGCTACACCTTC. This sequence encodes CASSFTTGFDYGYTF. The chain uses TRBV27 and TRBJ1-2; tentative D call: TRBD1 (6 bases). Germline V gene lookup returns CDR1 MNHEY and CDR2 SMNVEV (reference sequence). This CDR3 has 15 amino acids. V gave up 3 bases and J gave up 3 bases, with 14 bases separating them.

The gene calls are TRBV6-5 and TRBJ1-3; D may be TRBD1 (5 bases). Germline CDR1 and CDR2: MNHEY and SVGAGI. This CDR3 comprises 15 residues. V was clipped by 6 bases and J by 1 base, with 13 bases between them. CDR3 amino acids: CASSLDRFSGNTIYF. The CDR3, as DNA: TGTGCCAGCAGCCTCGACAGATTTTCTGGAAACACCATATATTTT.

The rearrangement uses TRBV12-3 or TRBV12-4 and TRBJ1-4, with D possibly being TRBD1 (5 bases). The CDR3 runs to 13 residues. Trimming cost V 3 bases and J 8 bases, with 10 bases left between them. In DNA form, the CDR3 reads TGTGCCAGCAGTTTTCAGGGTGGGGAAAAACTGTTTTTT. Its protein is CASSFQGGEKLFF.

The chain has TRBV9 and TRBJ2-5, with 9 positions matching TRBD2. Germline V gene lookup returns CDR1 SGDLS and CDR2 YYNGEE. The CDR3 runs to 15 residues. V trimming: 6 bases; J trimming: 5 bases; junction bases outside the gene matches: 11. The CDR3 DNA reads TGTGCCAGCACCTTAGCGGGAGAAGTGTGGGAGACCCAGTACTTC. This codes for CASTLAGEVWETQYF.

V gene TRBV7-7 combines with J gene TRBJ2-3; 12 nucleotides line up with TRBD2. Germline CDR1 is SSHAT and CDR2 is FNYEAQ (reference sequence). The V segment lost 3 bases and the J segment 5 bases; nucleotides outside the gene matches: 6. The CDR3 runs 16 residues. CDR3 region: CASSLLAGGLGDTQYF. The CDR3 DNA sequence: TGTGCCAGCAGCTTGCTAGCGGGAGGGCTGGGAGATACGCAGTATTTT.

The V call is TRBV18, the J call TRBJ1-6, with 11 positions matching TRBD1. The CDR3 is made up of 14 amino acids. With V trimmed by 3 bases and J by 10 bases, 2 bases remained unmatched. The germline V gene has CDR1 KGHSH and CDR2 LQKENI. CDR3 loop: CASSPGQGDSPLHF. The CDR3 coding sequence is TGTGCCAGCTCACCGGGACAGGGGGACTCACCCCTCCACTTT.

V and J are TRBV28 and TRBJ1-5; 9 nucleotides match TRBD1. With 6 bases clipped from V and 8 bases from J, the junction kept 11 bases outside the gene matches. From germline, CDR1 is MDHEN and CDR2 SYDVKM. This CDR3 is 15 amino acids long. DNA of the CDR3: TGTGCCAGCAGCACCTCGGGACAGGGTTGGGAGCCCCAGCATTTT. Its translation: CASSTSGQGWEPQHF.

The V and J genes are TRBV7-3 and TRBJ2-3, with D perhaps matching TRBD2 (5 bases). From germline, CDR1 is SGHTA and CDR2 FQGTGA. The CDR3 is 13 amino acids. V was trimmed by 1 base and J by 4 bases, leaving 6 bases between them. In DNA, the CDR3 is TGTGCCAGCAGCTTAATGCGGGCAGATACGCAGTATTTT. Protein product: CASSLMRADTQYF.

The V and J genes are TRBV5-6 and TRBJ2-1; 12 positions match TRBD1. The CDR3 runs to 14 residues. The J segment lost 9 bases and the V segment lost 7 bases, leaving 8 bases of the junction unmatched. Germline V gene data show CDR1 as SGHDT and CDR2 as YYEEEE. CDR3 DNA: TGTGCCAGCTACCGGGACAGGGGGCTTGGTGAGCAGTTCTTC. Encoded protein: CASYRDRGLGEQFF.

J is TRBJ2-7 and V is TRBV6-2 or TRBV6-3, with D possibly being TRBD1 (6 bases). This CDR3 has 12 residues. Trimming pared 7 bases from V and 4 bases from J, leaving 11 bases between. Looked up from germline, CDR1 is MNHEY and CDR2 is SVGEGT. Here the CDR3 reads CASTPQGYEQYF. The CDR3 nucleotides read TGTGCCAGCACCCCACAGGGATACGAGCAGTACTTC.

V usage is TRBV2 and J usage is TRBJ2-1, with TRBD2 matching over 7 bases. CDR1 and CDR2 (germline): SNHLY, FYNNEI. The CDR3 has 15 residues. V dropped 6 bases and J dropped 4; count of bases not matched to a gene: 9. This chain's CDR3 is CASRGISGGYNEQFF. CDR3 bases: TGTGCCAGCAGGGGAATCTCCGGGGGGTACAATGAGCAGTTCTTC.

The chain has TRBV7-2 and TRBJ2-1; 7 nucleotides match TRBD1. Germline CDR1 SGHTA, CDR2 FQGNSA. The CDR3 contains 15 residues. After removal of 5 bases from V and 0 bases from J, the junction contained 4 bases not matched to a gene. The CDR3 region is CASSTTGTSYNEQFF. The CDR3 bases are TGTGCCAGCAGCACGACAGGGACCTCCTACAATGAGCAGTTCTTC.

The rearrangement uses TRBV28 and TRBJ2-3; 8 nucleotides align to TRBD2. CDR1 MDHEN and CDR2 SYDVKM come from the germline V gene. This CDR3 has 15 residues. V was pared by 8 bases and J by 4 bases, with 11 bases of the junction left unmatched. The CDR3 DNA is TGTGCCAGCTCCACCCAGCGGGGGCGCGCAGATACGCAGTATTTT. Amino acids: CASSTQRGRADTQYF.

This clone was picked up one time. This CDR3 reads CASSLVQGRNEKLFF. The CDR3 DNA is TGTGCCAGCAGCTTAGTACAGGGCCGGAATGAAAAACTGTTTTTT. The gene calls are TRBV5-4 and TRBJ1-4, with TRBD1 as a possible D gene (6 bases). V shed 2 bases and J shed 5 bases, with 13 bases lying between them. This CDR3 has 15 residues. Germline loops: CDR1 SGHNT, CDR2 YYREEE (reference sequence).

This rearrangement joins TRBV11-3 to TRBJ2-1, with 11 bases that match TRBD1. V was clipped by 0 bases and J by 7 bases; unmatched bases: 2. Germline CDR1 is SGHNT and CDR2 is YENEEA. The CDR3 contains 15 residues. The CDR3 spells CASSLDGTGGNEQFF. CDR3 coding DNA: TGTGCCAGCAGCTTAGATGGGACAGGGGGGAATGAGCAGTTCTTC.

The chain has TRBV6-5 and TRBJ2-1, with 8 bases lining up with TRBD1. The CDR3 consists of 15 residues. The germline V gene encodes CDR1 MNHEY and CDR2 SVGAGI. Trimming removed 7 bases from V and 9 bases from J; junction bases left unmatched: 14. CDR3 bases: TGTGCCAGCAAGAGAGACCCAACCCAGGGGGCTGAGCAGTTCTTC. The encoded protein is CASKRDPTQGAEQFF.

CDR3 loop: CASSLRGPRNTEAFF. The DNA of the CDR3 is TGTGCCAGCAGTTTAAGGGGTCCCAGGAACACTGAAGCTTTCTTT. The chain links TRBV28 to TRBJ1-1; tentative D call: TRBD1 (5 bases). The CDR3 is 15 residues long. V lost 2 bases and J 1 base, leaving 11 bases between the germline ends. Germline V CDR1 and CDR2: MDHEN, SYDVKM.

The count of this clone is one. The V call is TRBV11-3, the J call TRBJ1-1; D gene uncertain. With 2 bases removed from V and 6 bases from J, the gap between germline ends came to 13 bases. The CDR3 length is 14 residues. Per germline, CDR1 SGHNT and CDR2 YENEEA. CDR3 nucleotides: TGTGCCAGCAGCTTAAGCGGTTGGACCCCTGAAGCTTTCTTT. Translation: CASSLSGWTPEAFF.

V and J are TRBV10-3 and TRBJ2-7, with TRBD1 as a possible D gene (6 bases). Looked up from germline, CDR1 is ENHRY and CDR2 is SYGVKD. Trimming cost V 0 bases and J 3 bases, with 15 bases left between them. This CDR3 comprises 16 residues. The CDR3 loop reads CAISESGSGANYEQYF. The CDR3 DNA reads TGTGCCATCAGTGAGTCTGGGTCAGGGGCAAACTACGAGCAGTACTTC.

CDR3 nucleotide sequence: TGCGCCAGCAGCCAAGATCTTACCAGCGGGAGGCTGGCTGTCAATGAGCAGTTCTTC. As protein: CASSQDLTSGRLAVNEQFF. The chain has TRBV4-1 and TRBJ2-1, with TRBD2 matching over 9 bases. V dropped 0 bases and J dropped 6; count of bases not matched to a gene: 15. The CDR3 is 19 amino acids. The germline V gene encodes CDR1 MGHRA and CDR2 YSYEKL.

V gene TRBV4-2 combines with J gene TRBJ2-3; 12 bases line up with TRBD2. The V segment lost 0 bases and the J segment 3 bases; nucleotides outside the gene matches: 7. CDR1 LGHNA and CDR2 YNFKEQ come from the germline V gene. This CDR3 is built from 18 residues. The CDR3 loop reads CASSQDRLAGAGTDTQYF. DNA of the CDR3: TGTGCCAGCAGCCAAGATAGACTAGCGGGAGCGGGAACAGATACGCAGTATTTT.